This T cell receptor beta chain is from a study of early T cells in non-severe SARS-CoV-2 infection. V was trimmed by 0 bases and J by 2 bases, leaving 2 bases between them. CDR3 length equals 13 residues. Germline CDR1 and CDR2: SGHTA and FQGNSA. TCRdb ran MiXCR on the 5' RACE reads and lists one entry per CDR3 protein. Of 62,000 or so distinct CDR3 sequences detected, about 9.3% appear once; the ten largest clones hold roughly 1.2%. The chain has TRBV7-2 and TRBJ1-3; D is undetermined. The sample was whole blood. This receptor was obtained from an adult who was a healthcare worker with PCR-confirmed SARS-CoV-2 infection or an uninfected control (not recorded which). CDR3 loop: CASSLAPGNTIYF. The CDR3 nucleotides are TGTGCCAGCAGCTTAGCCCCTGGAAACACCATATATTTT.